One TCR beta chain is described in this entry. This specimen comes from a study of blood T cell repertoires in COVID-19. In the study overall: The cDNA or gDNA used as material had been derived from T cells, B-cell-depleted T cells, or PBMCs.

This CDR3 has 16 residues. Sequencing used immunoSEQ multiplex PCR; TCRdb keeps in-frame clones, though not all of them. This table has around 190,000 clones, roughly nine tenths appearing once. This sequence was found in a man between 18 and 35 years old who had recovered from COVID-19. The sequenced sample consisted of peripheral blood. This sequence joins TRBV21-1 and TRBJ2-3; TRBD1, the table's D call, was not compared with the DNA. TRBV21-1 is flagged as a pseudogene. The CDR3 spells CASSKGTGASTDTQYF. For the CDR3, the DNA is TGTGCCAGCAGCAAAGGAACAGGGGCCAGCACAGATACGCAGTATTTT.